The 7 T cell receptor beta chains reported below all come from one sample, sequenced in a study of shared clonotypes between healthy human individuals. TCRdb keeps only in-frame clones here, not all; method: immunoSEQ multiplex PCR. The sample holds about 2.3 million clones, 85% to 95% seen once. Sequenced: naive CD4+ T cells from PBMCs. The sample's subset: CD45RA+ positively selected. The receptors here all came from a man in his late teens or twenties in good health. Some clones in this sample may be carry-over from other donors' samples.

J is TRBJ2-7 and V is TRBV5-4, with D possibly being TRBD1 (6 bases). The CDR3 extends over 15 amino acids. Germline loops: CDR1 SGHNT, CDR2 YYREEE (reference sequence). V lost 2 bases to trimming and J lost 0 bases, with 12 bases between them. The CDR3 nucleotides read TGTGCCAGCAGCTTCCGGGACACGAACTCCTACGAGCAGTACTTC. Translating it yields CASSFRDTNSYEQYF.

This clone was counted once. The chain uses TRBV5-1 and TRBJ2-2; TRBD1 matches 9 bases. CDR1 SGHRS and CDR2 YFSETQ come from the germline V gene. Trimming removed 0 bases from V and 6 bases from J; junction bases left unmatched: 6. The length of the CDR3 is 16 residues. The CDR3 DNA is TGCGCCAGCAGCTTGGCGAGGGACAGGGCCGCCGGGGAGCTGTTTTTT. Its protein product is CASSLARDRAAGELFF.

A single count supports this clone. The chain links TRBV6-5 to TRBJ2-7; D uncertain. The V end was cut by 6 bases, the J end by 2 bases, with 5 bases between. The CDR3 is made up of 11 amino acids. Germline CDR1 and CDR2: MNHEY and SVGAGI. CDR3 in amino acids: CASRHTYEQYF. CDR3 sequence (DNA): TGTGCCAGCAGGCATACCTACGAGCAGTACTTC.

This chain joins TRBV5-1 and TRBJ2-3, with 8 nucleotides matching TRBD2. Germline-derived CDR1 and CDR2 are SGHRS and YFSETQ. The CDR3 covers 16 residues. V shed 7 bases and J 5 bases; nucleotides not matched to a gene: 15. The CDR3 nucleotides are TGCGCCAGCGGCCAGGGGATGCGGGAGGAGGGAGATACGCAGTATTTT. As protein: CASGQGMREEGDTQYF. The full variable domain, with the rest looked up from reference TRBV5-1 and TRBJ2-3, is KAGVTQTPRYLIKTRGQQVTLSCSPISGHRSVSWYQQTPGQGLQFLFEYFSETQRNKGNFPGRFSGRQFSNSRSEMNVSTLELGDSALYLCASGQGMREEGDTQYFGPGTRLTVL.

This clone has a handful of counts. This chain links TRBV27 with TRBJ1-2, with 7 bases identical to TRBD1. CDR1 is MNHEY, CDR2 SMNVEV, per germline (reference sequence). The V segment lost 4 bases and the J segment 5 bases; nucleotides outside the gene matches: 7. CDR3 length: 14 residues. CDR3 sequence reads: CASSSLGQLYGYTF. CDR3 nucleotides: TGTGCCAGCAGTTCCCTGGGACAGCTATATGGCTACACCTTC.

This sequence joins TRBV27 and TRBJ2-2, with TRBD2 identical over 12 bases. After removal of 7 bases from V and 6 bases from J, the junction contained 21 bases not matched to a gene. Germline V gene sequence: CDR1 MNHEY, CDR2 SMNVEV (reference sequence). The CDR3 is 20 residues long. CDR3 nucleotide sequence: TGTGCCAGCACCCTATTTAGCCCTAGCGGGAGGGCCGGAAGGTCCGGGGAGCTGTTTTTT. This codes for CASTLFSPSGRAGRSGELFF.

Note on this clone: Other nucleotide sequences in the sample specify the same CDR3. This rearrangement joins TRBV9 to TRBJ2-6; the D is unclear. V was cut by 0 bases and J by 1 base, with 5 bases left in between. CDR1 is SGDLS, CDR2 YYNGEE, per germline. The CDR3 length is 15 residues. In DNA, the CDR3 is TGTGCCAGCAGCGTAGGGGGATCTGGGGCCAACGTCCTGACTTTC. It yields the protein CASSVGGSGANVLTF.